Listed below are T cell receptor beta chains from one sample, sequenced in a study of cytomegalovirus exposure and HLA in healthy donors. Profiling relied on immunoSEQ multiplex PCR, and the TCRdb table lists in-frame clones only, not all of them. The profile covers 150,000 to 200,000 clones, with about 70% appearing a single time and approximately 2.8% taken by the ten largest. What was sequenced was PBMCs. All receptors come from a woman in her thirties or forties in good health and CMV-seropositive. Each CDR3 is given with its conserved first and last residue. The D gene is left open where the match is weak. Clone size is shown for a subset of rows, as once, few, many or a class of expanded clone.

CDR3 protein | CDR3 DNA | D gene | V gene | clone size | J gene
CASSLPGQGVQSYGYTF | TGTGCCAGCAGCTTACCGGGACAGGGGGTTCAATCCTATGGCTACACCTTC | TRBD1 | TRBV7-2 | - | TRBJ1-2
CASSYSSRDGNYGYTF | TGTGCCAGCAGTTACTCGTCCAGGGATGGCAACTATGGCTACACCTTC | - | TRBV6-6 | - | TRBJ1-2
CASSQQGANTEAFF | TGTGCCAGCTCACAACAGGGAGCCAACACTGAAGCTTTCTTT | - | TRBV18 | few | TRBJ1-1
CASSQDSSQPQHF | TGTGCCAGCAGCCAAGACTCTAGTCAGCCCCAGCATTTT | - | TRBV4-2 | - | TRBJ1-5
CASSYDRVNTEAFF | TGTGCCAGCAGTTACGACAGGGTGAACACTGAAGCTTTCTTT | TRBD1 | TRBV6-5 | - | TRBJ1-1
CASSLAQVDYEQYF | TGTGCCAGCAGTTTAGCGCAGGTGGACTACGAGCAGTACTTC | - | TRBV28 | once | TRBJ2-7
CASRIKTGNTEAFF | TGTGCCAGCAGGATTAAGACGGGGAACACTGAAGCTTTCTTT | - | TRBV6-5 | - | TRBJ1-1
CASVSGGTYEQYF | TGTGCCAGCGTTAGCGGGGGGACCTACGAGCAGTACTTC | TRBD2 | TRBV6-1 | - | TRBJ2-7
CASSSQSAGLRTDTQYF | TGTGCCAGCAGCTCCCAATCTGCGGGCCTACGCACAGATACGCAGTATTTT | - | TRBV7-3 | - | TRBJ2-3
CASSNYRDEQYF | TGTGCCAGCAGCAATTACCGGGACGAGCAGTACTTC | - | TRBV11-3 | - | TRBJ2-7
CASSPRRDSYNEQFF | TGCGCCAGCAGCCCCCGGCGGGACTCCTACAATGAGCAGTTCTTC | - | TRBV4-1 | few | TRBJ2-1
CASIGGSTNYGYTF | TGTGCCAGTATTGGCGGCAGTACTAACTATGGCTACACCTTC | - | TRBV19 | few | TRBJ1-2
CASSGRGSTDTQYF | TGTGCCAGCTCAGGGCGGGGAAGCACAGATACGCAGTATTTT | - | TRBV7-2 | - | TRBJ2-3
CASRALSGSRYNEQFF | TGTGCCAGCAGAGCTTTAAGCGGGAGTAGGTACAATGAGCAGTTCTTC | TRBD2 | TRBV7-8 | - | TRBJ2-1
CASSESRQSNQPQHF | TGTGCCAGCAGTGAAAGTCGACAGAGCAATCAGCCCCAGCATTTT | - | TRBV6-1 | few | TRBJ1-5
CASSLEGGGTEAFF | TGTGCCAGCAGCTTGGAGGGAGGCGGCACTGAAGCTTTCTTT | - | TRBV5-5 | - | TRBJ1-1
CASSPGLAFSYEQYF | TGTGCCAGCAGCCCGGGACTAGCCTTCTCCTACGAGCAGTACTTC | TRBD2 | TRBV5-4 | - | TRBJ2-7
CASSYQGQGTPQYF | TGTGCCAGCAGCTACCAGGGACAAGGTACCCCCCAGTACTTC | - | TRBV7-2 | - | TRBJ2-5
CARSFGREGFGYTF | TGTGCCAGAAGCTTTGGGAGGGAGGGGTTCGGCTACACCTTC | - | TRBV5-3 | - | TRBJ1-2
CASSQSSGRAYNEQFF | TGTGCCAGCAGCCAATCGAGCGGGAGGGCCTACAATGAGCAGTTCTTC | TRBD2 | TRBV7-2 | - | TRBJ2-1
CASSLEQGRNTEAFF | TGTGCCAGCTCACTAGAACAGGGGAGAAACACTGAAGCTTTCTTT | TRBD1 | TRBV18 | - | TRBJ1-1
CASRLTGGNSPLNF | TGTGCCAGCAGACTGACAGGGGGAAATTCACCCCTCAACTTT | TRBD1 | TRBV5-6 | - | TRBJ1-6
CASRLRTGSGYEQYF | TGTGCCAGTAGGCTCCGGACAGGGAGCGGGTACGAGCAGTACTTC | TRBD1 | TRBV19 | - | TRBJ2-7
CASSLQGETQYF | TGTGCCAGCAGCTTACAGGGAGAGACCCAGTACTTC | - | TRBV7-3 | - | TRBJ2-5
CASSPRGGPGEQFF | TGTGCCAGCAGCCCTCGTGGAGGGCCCGGGGAGCAGTTCTTC | - | TRBV7-8 | - | TRBJ2-1
CASSPGLAGGTDTQYF | TGTGCCAGCAGCCCGGGACTAGCGGGGGGCACAGATACGCAGTATTTT | TRBD2 | TRBV7-3 | - | TRBJ2-3
CASSQDSAGGSQETQYF | TGCGCCAGCAGCCAAGACTCCGCGGGGGGCTCCCAAGAGACCCAGTACTTC | TRBD2 | TRBV4-3 | few | TRBJ2-5
CASSESPLSTDTQYF | TGTGCCAGCAGTGAGAGTCCCTTGAGCACAGATACGCAGTATTTT | - | TRBV2 | - | TRBJ2-3
CASRRTGETYEQYF | TGTGCCAGCAGACGGACAGGTGAAACCTACGAGCAGTACTTC | TRBD1 | TRBV5-6 | - | TRBJ2-7
CASSFGDEQYF | TGTGCCAGCAGTTTCGGGGACGAGCAGTACTTC | - | TRBV6-5 | - | TRBJ2-7
CASSNGLAGSNQPQHF | TGTGCCAGCAGCAATGGGCTTGCGGGGAGCAATCAGCCCCAGCATTTT | - | TRBV21-1 | - | TRBJ1-5
CSVESSGGTDTQYF | TGCAGCGTTGAAAGTTCCGGGGGCACAGATACGCAGTATTTT | - | TRBV29-1 | - | TRBJ2-3
CASSESTSGHYEQYF | TGCGCCAGCAGTGAGTCAACTAGCGGCCACTACGAGCAGTACTTC | TRBD2 | TRBV10-1 | - | TRBJ2-7
CASSHRTQFSYNEQFF | TGTGCCAGCAGTCATCGGACTCAATTCTCGTACAATGAGCAGTTCTTC | - | TRBV7-9 | - | TRBJ2-1
CASTGTQGQPQHF | TGTGCCAGTACCGGGACCCAGGGGCAGCCCCAGCATTTT | - | TRBV28 | - | TRBJ1-5
CASGRRLSSYEQYF | TGTGCCAGCGGTAGGCGGTTATCCTCCTACGAGCAGTACTTC | - | TRBV28 | - | TRBJ2-7
CASSPETGFKTQYF | TGTGCCAGCAGCCCAGAGACAGGGTTTAAGACCCAGTACTTC | TRBD1 | TRBV28 | - | TRBJ2-5
CASSPSGTDNSPLHF | TGTGCCAGCTCACCATCCGGGACAGACAATTCACCCCTCCACTTT | TRBD1 | TRBV18 | - | TRBJ1-6
CATSWDYRTDTQYF | TGTGCCACCTCATGGGACTACCGCACAGATACGCAGTATTTT | TRBD2 | TRBV2 | - | TRBJ2-3
CASSLDRGEQYF | TGTGCCAGCAGCTTAGATAGGGGCGAGCAGTACTTC | - | TRBV11-2 | - | TRBJ2-7
CASSAQGVETQYF | TGTGCCAGCAGCGCCCAGGGGGTCGAGACCCAGTACTTC | TRBD1 | TRBV13 | few | TRBJ2-5
CASSWTDNQPQHF | TGTGCCAGCAGTTGGACAGACAATCAGCCCCAGCATTTT | - | TRBV7-2 | - | TRBJ1-5
CASSQVLAGAFSYEQYF | TGCGCCAGCAGCCAAGTGCTAGCGGGGGCCTTCTCCTACGAGCAGTACTTC | TRBD2 | TRBV4-1 | - | TRBJ2-7
CASSDRWNSPLHF | TGTGCCAGCAGTGACCGGTGGAATTCACCCCTCCACTTT | - | TRBV6-4 | - | TRBJ1-6
CASSGQYYEQYF | TGTGCCAGCAGCGGACAGTACTACGAGCAGTACTTC | - | TRBV7-2 | - | TRBJ2-7
CASSLAPTGGNSPLHF | TGCGCCAGCAGCTTAGCACCGACAGGGGGCAATTCACCCCTCCACTTT | TRBD1 | TRBV5-1 | - | TRBJ1-6
CASSYAGGGYTF | TGTGCCAGCAGTTACGCGGGCGGTGGCTACACCTTC | - | TRBV6-5 | - | TRBJ1-2
CATSTRTAVGYGYPF | TGTGCCACCAGCACCCGGACAGCGGTGGGCTATGGCTACCCCTTC | - | TRBV15 | few | TRBJ1-2